This T cell receptor (beta chain) was captured by sequencing in a study of tumor-infiltrating lymphocytes in primary liver carcinoma. Study-level results: Top clones occupying all five tumor regions numbered only about 7-25%.

A remark on this clonotype: Its target is not known. At one end the junction does not follow the germline gene, possibly because of a read error.

CDR1 is SGHKS, CDR2 YYEKEE, per germline (reference sequence). The CDR3 has 18 residues. Researchers generated TCR beta cDNA from 500 ng of total RNA, relying on a constant-region primer. Libraries of TCR beta came from three nested multiplex PCR rounds with slightly modified ARM-PCR. The first two PCR rounds, around 10 cycles each, used TRBV1-TRBV30 forward primers and a C-beta reverse primer. TCRdb independently ran MiXCR on the multiplex PCR reads; one entry per CDR3 protein. This table holds some 55,000 distinct CDR3 sequences, about 80% found once. Taking 20-30 mg of unsorted bulk tissue, the authors co-extracted RNA and DNA.

The V gene is TRBV5-5, the J gene TRBJ2-1; 8 nucleotides match TRBD1. The sequencing sample was made of liver tumor tissue from sampling region 2. Subset indicated: tumor region T2, inferior pole. This TCR was recovered from a man aged 40-55 years with primary liver carcinoma and hepatitis B virus infection. The DNA of the CDR3 is TGTGCCAGCAACATCAACCCTTTTGGGACAGGTGCCTACAGTGAGCAGTTCTTC. Translation gives CASNINPFGTGAYSEQFF.